Presented here are 14 T cell receptor beta chains from one specimen sequenced in a study of T-cell reconstitution after alpha-beta-depleted transplantation in children. This sample's TCRbeta library carried unique molecular identifier barcodes. TCRdb reprocessed the PCR reads via MiXCR and lists one record per CDR3 protein. The sample lists under 750,000 distinct CDR3 sequences, 23% occurring once. The input for sequencing was PBMCs, mostly from graft donor cells, taken 360 days after TCRalphabeta/CD19-depleted stem cell transplant. These receptors were obtained from a boy under two years old who had a stem cell transplant for acute myeloid leukemia, so the T cells may come from the graft donor.

This clonotype was counted only a few times. The DNA of the CDR3 is TGTGCCACCAGTGATTTGCGAACAGGGGTGGGGGTCGATGAGCAGTTCTTC. It is translated as CATSDLRTGVGVDEQFF. The chain has TRBV24-1 and TRBJ2-1, with 7 bases that match TRBD1. V was clipped by 0 bases and J by 8 bases; unmatched bases: 12. The CDR3 has 17 amino acids. Per the germline V gene, CDR1 is KGHDR and CDR2 is SFDVKD.

This clonotype was seen ten or more times. V usage is TRBV6-6 and J usage is TRBJ1-1; D is ambiguous. CDR1 and CDR2 (germline): MNHNY, SVGAGI (reference sequence). The CDR3 totals 13 residues. V was clipped by 4 bases and J by 13 bases, with 19 bases between them. CDR3 DNA: TGTGCCAGCAGTTCCCCGACGTCAGATCAAGTTTTCTTT. Protein sequence: CASSSPTSDQVFF.

The chain couples TRBV20-1 to TRBJ2-1; unclear D gene. Germline-derived CDR1 and CDR2 are DFQATT and SNEGSKA (reference sequence). The CDR3 extends over 11 amino acids. V gave up 6 bases and J gave up 9 bases, with 12 bases separating them. Here the CDR3 reads CSAGYVPEQFF. CDR3 nucleotides: TGCAGTGCGGGGTACGTTCCTGAGCAGTTCTTC.

There are a few counts of this clonotype. The gene calls are TRBV5-1 and TRBJ2-1; 13 nucleotides align to TRBD2. V dropped 7 bases and J dropped 9; count of bases not matched to a gene: 1. Per the germline V gene, CDR1 is SGHRS and CDR2 is YFSETQ. The CDR3 has 12 amino acids. CDR3 loop: CASGTSGVEQFF. As DNA, the CDR3 is TGCGCCAGCGGGACTAGCGGGGTTGAGCAGTTCTTC.

The chain recombines TRBV20-1 with TRBJ2-1, with 11 bases identical to TRBD2. Germline V gene sequence: CDR1 DFQATT, CDR2 SNEGSKA (reference sequence). The V and J ends lost 5 bases and 3 bases, in that order; junction bases with no gene match: 3. The CDR3 contains 14 residues. The CDR3 spells CSAGGTSGYNEQFF. For the CDR3, the DNA is TGCAGTGCTGGCGGGACTAGCGGCTACAATGAGCAGTTCTTC.

The V gene is TRBV7-9, the J gene TRBJ2-2; D call uncertain. Trimming took off 5 bases at V and 10 bases at J, with 11 bases between the two ends. The CDR3 spans 12 residues. Germline V gene data show CDR1 as SEHNR and CDR2 as FQNEAQ (reference sequence). The CDR3 is CASSPGRAELFF. CDR3 bases: TGTGCCAGCAGCCCCGGACGCGCGGAGCTGTTTTTT.

This clonotype was detected many times. The CDR3 region is CASSLGVTVYRNEQFF. For the CDR3, the DNA is TGTGCCAGCAGCTTGGGTGTGACAGTCTATCGCAATGAGCAGTTCTTC. The chain recombines TRBV7-9 with TRBJ2-1; D is perhaps TRBD1 (5 bases). The germline CDR1 and CDR2 sequences are SEHNR and FQNEAQ (reference sequence). Trimming stripped 3 bases from V and 6 bases from J, with 18 bases between. The CDR3 loop spans 16 amino acids.

The sample holds one count of this clonotype. The chain combines TRBV5-1 with TRBJ1-1; maybe TRBD1 (6 bases). Per germline, CDR1 SGHRS and CDR2 YFSETQ. V was clipped by 0 bases and J by 3 bases, with 15 bases between them. The CDR3 spans 16 residues. CDR3 nucleotide sequence: TGCGCCAGCAGCTTGGCGGTCAGGGGAGGGGACACTGAAGCTTTCTTT. Its translation is CASSLAVRGGDTEAFF.

The sample holds a few counts of this clonotype. The chain carries TRBV6-5 and TRBJ1-2, with D possibly matching TRBD1 (5 bases). Trimming took 7 bases from V and 3 from J, leaving 18 bases between them. In germline, CDR1 is MNHEY, CDR2 SVGAGI. The CDR3 runs 15 residues. This CDR3 is CASKLYRQGDYGYTF. The CDR3 bases are TGTGCCAGCAAGTTATATCGGCAGGGCGACTATGGCTACACCTTC.

This clonotype was observed once. This chain uses TRBV7-9 with TRBJ2-5; TRBD1 agrees at 9 bases. The length of the CDR3 is 17 residues. Germline-derived CDR1 and CDR2 are SEHNR and FQNEAQ (reference sequence). J gave up 1 base and V 4 bases, and 10 bases lay outside the gene matches. The CDR3 coding sequence is TGTGCCAGCAGCTCCCGCCTACCGACAGGGGGCCAAGAGACCCAGTACTTC. Its translation: CASSSRLPTGGQETQYF. Filled out from reference TRBV7-9 and TRBJ2-5, the complete variable domain reads DTGVSQNPRHKITKRGQNVTFRCDPISEHNRLYWYRQTLGQGPEFLTYFQNEAQLEKSRLLSDRFSAERPKGSFSTLEIQRTEQGDSAMYLCASSSRLPTGGQETQYFGPGTRLLVL.

The V and J genes are TRBV4-2 and TRBJ2-2, with a weak D call TRBD1 (6 bases). In germline, CDR1 is LGHNA, CDR2 YNFKEQ. This CDR3 region has 13 residues. Trimming pared 9 bases from V and 4 bases from J, leaving 12 bases between. CDR3 loop: CASNREPTGELFF. DNA for the CDR3: TGTGCCAGTAACAGGGAACCCACCGGGGAGCTGTTTTTT.

In this sample, this clonotype turned up a few times. The rearrangement links TRBV7-9 to TRBJ2-5; D ambiguous. V was pared by 5 bases and J by 0 bases, with 13 bases between. The germline CDR1 and CDR2 sequences are SEHNR and FQNEAQ (reference sequence). This CDR3 region has 15 residues. CDR3 amino acids: CASSKKGLNQETQYF. CDR3 sequence (DNA): TGTGCCAGCAGCAAGAAGGGTCTTAACCAAGAGACCCAGTACTTC.

The chain employs TRBV29-1 and TRBJ1-5; D call uncertain. The CDR3 sequence is 13 residues long. Deletions cut 5 bases from V and 4 bases from J, with 12 bases between. In germline, CDR1 is SQVTM, CDR2 ANQGSEA. The CDR3 region is CSVTYGDNQPQHF. The CDR3 nucleotides are TGCAGCGTTACTTACGGAGATAATCAGCCCCAGCATTTT.

The chain employs TRBV2 and TRBJ2-7, with D possibly being TRBD1 or TRBD2 (5 bases each). The CDR3 runs 12 residues. Per germline, CDR1 SNHLY and CDR2 FYNNEI. V shed 2 bases and J shed 12 bases, with 14 bases lying between them. CDR3 DNA sequence: TGTGCCAGCAGTGAACCGGGACCGCTGACGTACTTC. Translated, it gives CASSEPGPLTYF.